Listed below are T cell receptor beta chains from one sample, sequenced in a study of regulatory T cells in long-lasting Graves disease. Each CDR3 protein gets one entry after TCRdb re-called the multiplex PCR reads with MiXCR. Of almost 350,000 distinct CDR3 sequences in the sample, around a fifth are singletons; the top ten hold 29%. The source was peripheral blood mononuclear cells (PBMCs), collected when the disease was refractory, from a patient treated with antithyroid drugs. These receptors came from a female donor with Graves disease. Both conserved end residues are part of each CDR3. D genes are given only for firm matches. The size entry is marked missing in some rows and otherwise reads once, few, many or a size class.

d_gene,abundance,v_gene,j_gene,CDR3aa,CDR3nt
NA,many,TRBV9,TRBJ1-5,CASSVEGGNQPQHF,TGTGCCAGCAGCGTAGAGGGAGGGAATCAGCCCCAGCATTTT
NA,NA,TRBV4-3,TRBJ1-2,CASSQGRTYGYTF,TGCGCCAGCAGCCAAGGCCGAACCTATGGCTACACCTTC
TRBD1,many,TRBV5-1,TRBJ1-1,CASSRGQGRDTEAFF,TGCGCCAGCAGCCGAGGACAGGGGAGGGACACTGAAGCTTTCTTT
NA,NA,TRBV7-2,TRBJ1-2,CASSSQGTLRYGYTF,TGTGCCAGCAGCTCGCAGGGGACCCTTCGCTATGGCTACACCTTC
NA,few,TRBV3-1,TRBJ2-7,CASSLRGSLYEQYF,TGTGCCAGCAGCCTACGGGGTTCGCTCTACGAGCAGTACTTC
TRBD1,NA,TRBV24-1,TRBJ2-2,CATSDPGQGVGTGELFF,TGTGCCACCAGTGATCCTGGGCAGGGGGTTGGCACCGGGGAGCTGTTTTTT
NA,few,TRBV7-8,TRBJ2-3,CASSLRGTAGLTDTQYF,TGTGCCAGCAGCTTAAGGGGGACAGCGGGGCTCACAGATACGCAGTATTTT
TRBD1,many,TRBV19,TRBJ1-1,CASSLLRDRGLWNTEAFF,TGTGCCAGTAGTCTCCTCCGGGACAGGGGTCTTTGGAACACTGAAGCTTTCTTT
NA,NA,TRBV9,TRBJ2-7,CASSGFGLRSSYEQYF,TGTGCCAGCAGCGGTTTCGGACTCCGAAGCTCCTACGAGCAGTACTTC
NA,NA,TRBV9,TRBJ1-5,CASSDQGHSNQPQHF,TGTGCCAGCAGCGATCAGGGACATAGCAATCAGCCCCAGCATTTT
NA,NA,TRBV20-1,TRBJ2-7,CSARALRGGTYEQYF,TGCAGTGCTAGAGCCCTTCGTGGGGGAACCTACGAGCAGTACTTC
NA,many,TRBV30,TRBJ1-1,CACRRLLNTEAFF,TGTGCCTGCCGACGACTCTTGAACACTGAAGCTTTCTTT
TRBD2,many,TRBV6-1,TRBJ2-5,CASSETLAGAETQYF,TGTGCCAGCAGTGAAACCCTAGCGGGGGCAGAGACCCAGTACTTC
NA,NA,TRBV6-2/TRBV6-3,TRBJ1-6,CASSYTSENSPLHF,TGTGCCAGCAGTTACACATCGGAAAATTCACCCCTCCACTTT
NA,few,TRBV20-1,TRBJ1-1,CSARDRGPRRTNEAFF,TGCAGTGCTAGAGATCGGGGGCCGAGACGTACAAATGAAGCTTTCTTT
TRBD2,NA,TRBV9,TRBJ2-5,CASSVGNGRAPQYF,TGTGCCAGCAGCGTAGGTAACGGGAGGGCCCCCCAGTACTTC
NA,once,TRBV5-1,TRBJ2-5,CASSLLSLDQVQQETQYF,TGCGCCAGCAGCTTGCTGAGCCTCGACCAAGTACAGCAAGAGACCCAGTACTTC
NA,many,TRBV10-3,TRBJ1-4,CAISSTGTNEKLFF,TGTGCCATCTCCTCGACAGGAACTAATGAAAAACTGTTTTTT
NA,many,TRBV7-9,TRBJ2-4,CASSGAVGWGLNIQYF,TGTGCCAGCAGCGGCGCGGTGGGGTGGGGGCTGAACATTCAGTACTTC
NA,few,TRBV29-1,TRBJ1-1,CSVDQGPQAFF,TGCAGCGTTGATCAGGGACCTCAAGCTTTCTTT
TRBD2,many,TRBV2,TRBJ2-7,CASTPGAGVAYEQYF,TGTGCCAGCACCCCCGGGGCGGGGGTCGCCTACGAGCAGTACTTC
NA,NA,TRBV4-1,TRBJ2-2,CASSQGPLNTGELFF,TGCGCCAGCAGCCAAGGGCCACTTAACACCGGGGAGCTGTTTTTT
NA,many,TRBV6-1,TRBJ1-1,CASSRDRPLNTEAFF,TGTGCCAGCAGTCGCGACAGGCCCCTGAACACTGAAGCTTTCTTT
TRBD2,NA,TRBV11-2,TRBJ2-1,CASSTLAGGYNEQFF,TGTGCCAGCAGCACACTAGCGGGCGGCTACAATGAGCAGTTCTTC
NA,many,TRBV12-3/TRBV12-4,TRBJ1-1,CASSSGRPNTEAFF,TGTGCCAGCAGTTCAGGGCGTCCGAACACTGAAGCTTTCTTT
NA,NA,TRBV14,TRBJ1-2,CASSQEIDGAGRGYTF,TGTGCCAGCAGCCAAGAAATCGACGGGGCCGGTCGTGGCTACACCTTC
NA,many,TRBV28,TRBJ2-1,CASSLLRRNEQFF,TGTGCCAGCAGTTTGTTGCGGAGGAATGAGCAGTTCTTC
NA,NA,TRBV5-1,TRBJ1-1,CASSPTLGTEAFF,TGCGCCAGCAGCCCCACTTTGGGCACTGAAGCTTTCTTT
NA,NA,TRBV28,TRBJ2-1,CASNGGSNEQFF,TGTGCCAGCAATGGGGGAAGCAATGAGCAGTTCTTC
TRBD2,NA,TRBV6-1,TRBJ2-1,CASTPSGNPSYNEQFF,TGTGCCAGCACTCCTAGCGGGAACCCTTCATACAATGAGCAGTTCTTC
NA,NA,TRBV12-3/TRBV12-4,TRBJ1-2,CASSRGHSNYGYTF,TGTGCCAGCAGTAGGGGACACTCTAACTATGGCTACACCTTC
NA,few,TRBV5-1,TRBJ2-4,CASSLHSPPRGEGVAKNIQYF,TGCGCCAGCAGCTTACACTCTCCCCCGAGGGGGGAGGGGGTAGCCAAAAACATTCAGTACTTC
NA,NA,TRBV4-1,TRBJ2-4,CASSQEGRDGAKNIQYF,TGCGCCAGCAGCCAAGAAGGCAGGGACGGAGCCAAAAACATTCAGTACTTC
NA,NA,TRBV19,TRBJ1-1,CASSIGTVSTEAFF,TGTGCCAGTAGTATCGGTACCGTGAGCACTGAAGCTTTCTTT
NA,many,TRBV2,TRBJ1-4,CASSVREVGTNEKLFF,TGTGCCAGCAGTGTCAGGGAAGTGGGGACTAATGAAAAACTGTTTTTT
TRBD2,NA,TRBV7-8,TRBJ2-1,CASSLGSGTNNEQFF,TGTGCCAGCAGCTTAGGGAGCGGGACTAACAATGAGCAGTTCTTC